This note documents a single T cell receptor (beta chain) sequence. Profiling relied on immunoSEQ multiplex PCR, and the TCRdb table lists in-frame clones only, not all of them. The sample records about 330,000 clones, around 90% being singletons. The germline gives CDR1 ENHRY, CDR2 SYGVKD. The CDR3 totals 15 residues. The J segment lost 5 bases and the V segment lost 2 bases, leaving 2 bases of the junction unmatched. This record belongs to a study of blood T cell repertoires in COVID-19. The origin of this receptor is a man aged 25 to 40 with COVID-19, enrolled during active disease. This chain uses TRBV10-3 with TRBJ2-5; 13 bases are a match to TRBD2. Material: peripheral blood. The CDR3 loop reads CAISEALAGGETQYF. CDR3 nucleotides: TGTGCCATCAGTGAGGCACTAGCGGGGGGGGAGACCCAGTACTTC.